Below, one T cell receptor (beta chain) is given with its context. What antigen it recognizes has not been identified. It has no much larger one-base neighbor in the sample; base qualities were not kept. The CDR3 regions of human TCRbeta chains were analyzed by immunosequencing. Per the original workflow: Repertoire TCRs were checked for matches against a reference library of SARS-CoV-2-specific TCRs that had been generated using the MIRA antigen-specificity platform. Breadth was defined as the fraction of unique TCRs that were SARS-CoV-2-associated. Depth was defined as the fraction of total T cells that were SARS-CoV-2-associated. Using the MIRA data, each spike-specific TCR was assigned both to the spike region to which the TCR was reactive and to a CD4 or CD8 class. Log10-transformed breadth and depth values were compared by one-way ANOVA with Sidak's multiple comparisons tests. TCRdb retrieved this table from immuneACCESS and kept in-frame rearrangements only. Not all clones are present; in checked studies, unresolved V genes account for under half, and no reason is known for the remainder. Clone size and the V and J calls come from that table; the DNA yielded D and trimming. This sample comprises 75,000 to 100,000 clones, around 85% of them detected only once. The ten largest account for roughly 6.5% of the sample.

The data derive from a study of T cell responses to AZD1222 COVID-19 vaccine (dated by TCRdb to the early 2020s). For the wider study: AZD1222 recipients given second doses at about 4 weeks or at about 12 weeks were pooled, since spike-specific TCR depth and breadth were not found to differ between the two schedules. Trial participants were enrolled by age into subgroups of 18-55, 56-69 and 70-plus years, and around 150, 28 and 57 TCR-sequenced participants, respectively, were included in these subgroups. TCR sequencing was performed for 230 to 250 trial participants, of whom about 200 were given two doses of AZD1222 and around 26 were given two doses of MenACWY control vaccine.

Sample time point, as interpreted from the label and publication: baseline before first vaccination. Vaccinee samples came from UK trials COV001 and COV002, including a single-blind randomized controlled phase 2/3 trial of AZD1222 (ChAdOx1 nCoV-19) in healthy adults. For TCRbeta chain sequencing, PBMC samples were collected from trial participants at day 0 and at day 28 after the second dose. CDR1 and CDR2, looked up from the germline V gene, are SGHTA and FQGTGA. From the cysteine through the phenylalanine, the CDR3 covers 14 amino acids. The entry retains the CDR3 DNA only, 42 bases that are in frame from base 1. Trimming accounts for 5 bases at V and 6 bases at J, while the number of junction bases matched to no gene is 6. Overall results and qualifications from the work: The whole spike protein was spanned by vaccine-associated CD4 TCRs, and dominant responses were seen in regions 160-218 and 743-854. Most participants were white British and females outnumbered males, and the authors suggested that clonal diversity may have been underestimated. Reportedly, almost half of the unique spike-specific TCRs recognized epitopes lying outside the regions that are mutated in the B.1.351 and B.1.1.7 variants. Conclusions about previously exposed vaccinees are limited, since just five or six AZD1222 recipients were seropositive for SARS-CoV-2 at baseline. Spike-specific TCR breadth and depth rose significantly after two AZD1222 doses compared with day 0 and with MenACWY recipients. Because no samples from the day 14 peak response were available, repertoires could be characterized only after the peak T cell response. The 56-69-year group was small, and its depth increase did not reach significance, likely because of low power.

The chain joins TRBV7-3 to TRBJ2-1, with TRBD2 identical over 8 junction bases. Specimen: peripheral blood, collected on day 0 of AZD1222 vaccination. The receptor's source is an adult in good health. CDR3 protein: CASSTGLAINEQFF. At the DNA level, the sequence is TGTGCCAGCAGCACAGGACTAGCAATCAATGAGCAGTTCTTC.